Here is one T cell receptor beta chain with its context. Assay: immunoSEQ multiplex PCR; the TCRdb copy retains only in-frame clones and omits some. This sample has 150,000 or so clones, with over 80% found just once. This specimen belongs to a study of blood T cell repertoires in COVID-19. Study as a whole: COVID-19 samples collected from the United States, Italy and Spain covered acute and convalescent phases. The analysed material was cDNA or gDNA that came from T cells, B-cell-depleted T cells, or PBMCs.

The J segment lost 4 bases and the V segment lost 5 bases, leaving 8 bases of the junction unmatched. The germline gives CDR1 LNHDA, CDR2 SQIVND (reference sequence). The CDR3 is 16 residues long. This clonotype was sampled from a human donor in a cohort sampled during active COVID-19. J is TRBJ2-6 and V is TRBV19, with 7 bases identical to TRBD2. Sequencing was done on a sample of peripheral blood. CDR3 amino acids: CASSPRGGTGANVLTF. The CDR3 nucleotides read TGTGCCAGTAGTCCCCGGGGAGGGACCGGGGCCAACGTCCTGACTTTC.